This TCR beta chain is from a study of blood T cell repertoires in COVID-19. Sequencing was performed with immunoSEQ multiplex PCR; in TCRdb, only in-frame clones are kept and a portion is missing. The sample includes more than 350,000 clones, around 87% seen only once; the top ten take roughly 9.4%. Sequencing was done on a sample of PBMCs or T cells enriched from blood (not recorded which). The clonotype originates from a woman aged 45-60 years who had recovered from COVID-19.

DNA of the CDR3: TGTGCCAGCCAACGCGGGGGAGATACGCAGTATTTT. As protein: CASQRGGDTQYF. The chain employs TRBV18 and TRBJ2-3; 7 bases line up with TRBD2. The CDR3 is 12 amino acids. CDR1 and CDR2 (germline): KGHSH, LQKENI. Trimming removed 8 bases from V and 5 bases from J; junction bases left unmatched: 4.